A single sample gave rise to the 6 T cell receptor beta chains below, sequenced in a study of CD8+ T cells in alopecia areata. Sequencing relied on a cDNA template that was reverse transcribed from extracted RNA. The data were produced by immunoSEQ multiplex PCR, yet TCRdb's version contains in-frame clones alone and is incomplete. The sample has approximately 58,000 clones, around 44% seen once. Material for sequencing was NKG2D-low CD8+ T cells sorted from blood. The receptors derive from a human donor with alopecia areata.

The chain couples TRBV6-1 to TRBJ2-7; perhaps TRBD1 as D (5 bases). V lost 4 bases to trimming and J lost 2 bases, with 9 bases between them. CDR3 size: 13 residues. Germline V lookup: CDR1 MNHNS, CDR2 SASEGT. The CDR3 sequence: CASSVGVAYEQYF. For the CDR3, the DNA is TGTGCCAGCAGTGTAGGGGTAGCCTACGAGCAGTACTTC.

The chain carries TRBV29-1 and TRBJ2-3; TRBD2 matches 8 bases. Germline trimming cut 3 bases from V and 0 bases from J; bases unmatched to any gene: 5. Germline V CDR1 and CDR2: SQVTM, ANQGSEA. This CDR3 has 15 amino acids. The CDR3: CSVEPTSASTDTQYF. CDR3 nucleotide sequence: TGCAGCGTTGAGCCGACTAGCGCTAGCACAGATACGCAGTATTTT.

V is TRBV7-9 and J is TRBJ1-2, with 10 bases fitting TRBD1. V gave up 3 bases and J gave up 6 bases; unmatched junction bases: 1. The CDR3 spans 13 residues. In germline, CDR1 is SEHNR, CDR2 FQNEAQ (reference sequence). The CDR3 DNA is TGTGCCAGCAGCTTGGGGACAGGGGATGGCTACACCTTC. It encodes CASSLGTGDGYTF. The full variable domain, in which reference TRBV7-9 and TRBJ1-2 provide the parts outside the CDR3, is DTGVSQNPRHKITKRGQNVTFRCDPISEHNRLYWYRQTLGQGPEFLTYFQNEAQLEKSRLLSDRFSAERPKGSFSTLEIQRTEQGDSAMYLCASSLGTGDGYTFGSGTRLTVV.

This clone was found a few times. The rearrangement uses TRBV29-1 and TRBJ2-3, with D perhaps matching TRBD1 or TRBD2 (6 bases each). CDR1 is SQVTM and CDR2 is ANQGSEA in the germline V gene. V lost 4 bases to trimming and J lost 3 bases, with 14 bases between them. The CDR3 has 14 residues. The CDR3 nucleotides are TGCAGCGTTGGAATAGGGGGGAGTACAGATACGCAGTATTTT. Encoded protein: CSVGIGGSTDTQYF.

V usage is TRBV29-1 and J usage is TRBJ2-7, with 10 bases matching TRBD1. The ends lost 1 base at V and 3 bases at J; junction bases unmatched: 3. This CDR3 has 14 amino acids. Germline loops: CDR1 SQVTM, CDR2 ANQGSEA. The CDR3 spells CSVEVGTGDYEQYF. In nucleotides, the CDR3 is TGCAGCGTTGAAGTTGGGACAGGGGACTACGAGCAGTACTTC.

The V gene is TRBV7-9, the J gene TRBJ2-5; D might be TRBD2 (6 bases). Per the germline V gene, CDR1 is SEHNR and CDR2 is FQNEAQ (reference sequence). This CDR3 comprises 14 residues. V lost 2 bases and J lost 3, with 10 bases in between. The chain's CDR3 is CASSLRGGEETQYF. In nucleotides, the CDR3 is TGTGCCAGCAGCTTACGTGGAGGGGAAGAGACCCAGTACTTC.